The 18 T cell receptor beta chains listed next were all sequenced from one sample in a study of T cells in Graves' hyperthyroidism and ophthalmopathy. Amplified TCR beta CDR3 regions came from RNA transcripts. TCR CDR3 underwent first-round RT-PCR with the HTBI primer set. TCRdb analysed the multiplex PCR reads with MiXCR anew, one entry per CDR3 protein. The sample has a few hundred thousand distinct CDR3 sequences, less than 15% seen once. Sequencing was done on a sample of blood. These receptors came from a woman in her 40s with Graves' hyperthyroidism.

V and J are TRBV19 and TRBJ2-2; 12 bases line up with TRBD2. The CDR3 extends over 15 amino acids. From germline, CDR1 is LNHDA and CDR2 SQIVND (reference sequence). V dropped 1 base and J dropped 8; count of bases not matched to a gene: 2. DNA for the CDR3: TGTGCCAGTAGTATAGGACTAGCGGGAGTAGGGGAGCTGTTTTTT. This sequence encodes CASSIGLAGVGELFF.

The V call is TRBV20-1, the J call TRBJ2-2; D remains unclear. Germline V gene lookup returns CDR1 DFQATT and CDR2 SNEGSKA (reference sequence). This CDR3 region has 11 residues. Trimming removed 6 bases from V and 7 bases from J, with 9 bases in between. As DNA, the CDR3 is TGCAGTGCGGACGTTGTCGGGGAGCTGTTTTTT. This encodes CSADVVGELFF.

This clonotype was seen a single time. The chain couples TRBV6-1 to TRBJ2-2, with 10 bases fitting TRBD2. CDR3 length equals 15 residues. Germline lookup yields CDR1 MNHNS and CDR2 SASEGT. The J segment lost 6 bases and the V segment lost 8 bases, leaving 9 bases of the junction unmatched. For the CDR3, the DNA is TGTGCCAGCGGGGGGTTAGCGGGAGGAGCCGGGGAGCTGTTTTTT. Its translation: CASGGLAGGAGELFF.

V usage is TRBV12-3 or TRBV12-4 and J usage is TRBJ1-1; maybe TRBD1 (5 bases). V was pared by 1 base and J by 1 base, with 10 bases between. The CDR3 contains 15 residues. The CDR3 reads CASSLGGRRNTEAFF. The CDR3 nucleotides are TGTGCCAGCAGTTTAGGGGGCAGGAGGAACACTGAAGCTTTCTTT.

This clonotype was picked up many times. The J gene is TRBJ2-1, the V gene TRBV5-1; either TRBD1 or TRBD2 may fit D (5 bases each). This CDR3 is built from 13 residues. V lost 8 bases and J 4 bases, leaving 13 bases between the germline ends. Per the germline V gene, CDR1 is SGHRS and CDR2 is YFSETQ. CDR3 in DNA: TGCGCCAGTCATCGGGACGCTTACAATGAGCAGTTCTTC. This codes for CASHRDAYNEQFF.

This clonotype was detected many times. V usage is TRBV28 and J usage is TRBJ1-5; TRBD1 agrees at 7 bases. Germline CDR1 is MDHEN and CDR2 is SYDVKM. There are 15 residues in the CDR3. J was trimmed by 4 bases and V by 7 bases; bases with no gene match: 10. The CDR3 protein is CASKVPGGQNQPQHF. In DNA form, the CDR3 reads TGTGCCAGCAAAGTCCCAGGGGGTCAAAATCAGCCCCAGCATTTT.

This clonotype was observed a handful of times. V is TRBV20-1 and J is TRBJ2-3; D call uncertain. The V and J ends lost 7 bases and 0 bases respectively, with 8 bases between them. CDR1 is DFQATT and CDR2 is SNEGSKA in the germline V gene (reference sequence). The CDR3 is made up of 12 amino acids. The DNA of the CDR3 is TGCAGTGGGGTTGCAAGCACAGATACGCAGTATTTT. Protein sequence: CSGVASTDTQYF.

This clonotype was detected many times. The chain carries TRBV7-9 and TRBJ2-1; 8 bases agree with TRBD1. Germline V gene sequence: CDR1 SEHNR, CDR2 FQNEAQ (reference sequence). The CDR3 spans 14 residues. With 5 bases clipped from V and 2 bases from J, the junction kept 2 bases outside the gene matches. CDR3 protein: CASSLTGAYNEQFF. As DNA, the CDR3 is TGTGCCAGCAGCCTGACAGGGGCCTACAATGAGCAGTTCTTC.

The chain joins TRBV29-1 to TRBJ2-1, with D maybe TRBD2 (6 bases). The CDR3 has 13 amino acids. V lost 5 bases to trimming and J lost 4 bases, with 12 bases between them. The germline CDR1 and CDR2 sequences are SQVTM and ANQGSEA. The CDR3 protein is CSVLASAYNEQFF. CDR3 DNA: TGCAGCGTTTTGGCTAGCGCGTACAATGAGCAGTTCTTC.

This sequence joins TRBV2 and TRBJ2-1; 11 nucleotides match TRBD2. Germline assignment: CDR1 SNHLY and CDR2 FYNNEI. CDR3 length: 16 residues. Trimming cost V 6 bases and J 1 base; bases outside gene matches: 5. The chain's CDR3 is CASSNLAGGSYNEQFF. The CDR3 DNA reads TGTGCCAGCAGCAACCTAGCGGGAGGTTCCTACAATGAGCAGTTCTTC.

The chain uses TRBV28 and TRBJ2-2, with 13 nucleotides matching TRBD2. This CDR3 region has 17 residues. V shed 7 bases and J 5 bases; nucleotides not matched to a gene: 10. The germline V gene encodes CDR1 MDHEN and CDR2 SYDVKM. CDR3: CASTLWTSGSKTGELFF. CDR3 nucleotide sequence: TGTGCCAGCACCCTTTGGACTAGCGGGAGTAAAACCGGGGAGCTGTTTTTT.

The CDR3 region has the DNA TGCGCCAGCAGTACGGGGGGTCAGGAGAACACTGAAGCTTTCTTT. It encodes CASSTGGQENTEAFF. The genes are TRBV5-1 and TRBJ1-1; weak D call: TRBD1 (5 bases). The CDR3 loop spans 15 amino acids. Trimming cost V 5 bases and J 1 base, with 15 bases left between them. CDR1 and CDR2 from the germline V gene are SGHRS and YFSETQ.

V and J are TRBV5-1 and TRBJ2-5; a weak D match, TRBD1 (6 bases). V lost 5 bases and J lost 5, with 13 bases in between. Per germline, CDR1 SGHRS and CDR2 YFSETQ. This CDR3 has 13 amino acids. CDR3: CASSNRAFETQYF. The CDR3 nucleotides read TGCGCCAGCAGTAACAGGGCTTTCGAGACCCAGTACTTC. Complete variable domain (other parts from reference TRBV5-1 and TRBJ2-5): KAGVTQTPRYLIKTRGQQVTLSCSPISGHRSVSWYQQTPGQGLQFLFEYFSETQRNKGNFPGRFSGRQFSNSRSEMNVSTLELGDSALYLCASSNRAFETQYFGPGTRLLVL.

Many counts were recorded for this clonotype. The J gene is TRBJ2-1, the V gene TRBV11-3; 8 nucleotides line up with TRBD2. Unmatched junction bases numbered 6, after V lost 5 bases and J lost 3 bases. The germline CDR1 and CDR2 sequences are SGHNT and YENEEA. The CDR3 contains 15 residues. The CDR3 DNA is TGTGCCAGCAGCATACCGGGACTAGACTACAATGAGCAGTTCTTC. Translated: CASSIPGLDYNEQFF.

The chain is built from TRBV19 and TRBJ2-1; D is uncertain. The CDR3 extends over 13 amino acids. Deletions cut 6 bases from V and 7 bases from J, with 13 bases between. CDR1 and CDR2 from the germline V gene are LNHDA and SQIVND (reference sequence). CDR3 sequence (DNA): TGTGCCAGTAGAAAGGGATCCCTAAATGAGCAGTTCTTC. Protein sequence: CASRKGSLNEQFF.

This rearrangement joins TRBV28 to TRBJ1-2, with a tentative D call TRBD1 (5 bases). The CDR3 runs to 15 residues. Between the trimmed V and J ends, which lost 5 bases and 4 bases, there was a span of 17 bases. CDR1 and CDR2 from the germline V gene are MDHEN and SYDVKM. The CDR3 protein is CASSPKKTGGYGYTF. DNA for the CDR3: TGTGCCAGCAGTCCGAAGAAAACGGGGGGCTATGGCTACACCTTC.

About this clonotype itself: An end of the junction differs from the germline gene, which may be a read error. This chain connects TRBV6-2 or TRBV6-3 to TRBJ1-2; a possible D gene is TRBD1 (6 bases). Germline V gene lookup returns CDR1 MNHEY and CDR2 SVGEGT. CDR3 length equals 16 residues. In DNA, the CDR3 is TGTGCCAGCAGTTACGGACGGGGGCCCATGAACTATGGCTGCACCTTC. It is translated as CASSYGRGPMNYGCTF.

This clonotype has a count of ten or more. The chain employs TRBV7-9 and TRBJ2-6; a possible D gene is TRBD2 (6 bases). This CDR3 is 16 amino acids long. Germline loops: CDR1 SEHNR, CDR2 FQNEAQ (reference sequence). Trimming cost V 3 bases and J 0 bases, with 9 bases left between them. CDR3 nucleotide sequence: TGTGCCAGCAGCTTGCACGGGGGCTCTGGGGCCAACGTCCTGACTTTC. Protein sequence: CASSLHGGSGANVLTF.